These 26 T cell receptor beta chains originate from one sample sequenced in a study of T cell clusters in autoimmune cytopenias. TRB amplification used 250 ng of peripheral blood genomic DNA. TRB rearrangements were amplified by touch-down multiplex PCR with mixed TRB-A/B primers. From its re-call of the multiplex PCR reads, TCRdb lists each CDR3 protein once, without DNA. This sample contains about 5,000 distinct CDR3 sequences. Sample: peripheral blood. All receptors come from a human donor with an autoimmune cytopenia or autoimmune hepatitis (not recorded which).

The CDR3 here is CASSVGTAFTYEQYF. The chain has TRBV5-1 and TRBJ2-7; with no DNA, the TCRdb D assignment of TRBD1 cannot be verified. Germline loops: CDR1 SGHRS, CDR2 YFSETQ. This CDR3 is built from 15 residues.

This clonotype is deemed medium-sized (0.01 to 0.1%) by its frequency. The rearrangement uses TRBV30 and TRBJ1-3. This CDR3 has 12 amino acids. CDR1 is GTSNPN and CDR2 is SVGIG in the germline V gene (reference sequence). The CDR3 reads CAWSVSWNTIYF.

This clonotype registers medium-sized by frequency. V and J are TRBV12-3 or TRBV12-4 and TRBJ1-5; the TCRdb call, TRBD1, lacks DNA for checking. This CDR3 has 15 residues. The CDR3 is CASSLSIRVNQPQHF.

This clonotype counts as medium-sized by frequency. The rearrangement joins TRBV12-3 or TRBV12-4 to TRBJ1-4; no DNA is available, so the TRBD1 call from TCRdb remains unchecked. CDR3 length: 16 residues. The CDR3 loop reads CASSQAGGAGNEKLFF.

The rearrangement joins TRBV20-1 to TRBJ2-3; the D call of TRBD2 rests on TCRdb alone, since no DNA is present to check it. Germline CDR1 reads DFQATT; CDR2 reads SNEGSKA (reference sequence). This CDR3 has 14 residues. The CDR3 reads CSARGTSGTDTQYF.

The CDR3 spells CASRRQDNQPQHF. The gene calls are TRBV6-5 and TRBJ1-5; TCRdb's D gene call, TRBD1, goes unchecked for lack of DNA. From germline, CDR1 is MNHEY and CDR2 SVGAGI. This CDR3 region has 13 residues.

Measured by frequency, this clonotype is medium-sized. The chain is built from TRBV5-1 and TRBJ2-2; TCRdb's D gene call, TRBD1, goes unchecked for lack of DNA. CDR1 and CDR2 (germline): SGHRS, YFSETQ. The CDR3 loop spans 15 amino acids. The CDR3 reads CASSLGGRRTGELFF.

The rearrangement uses TRBV5-1 and TRBJ2-1. Germline V CDR1 and CDR2: SGHRS, YFSETQ. The CDR3 has 13 amino acids. The CDR3 sequence: CASSLDSYNEQFF. Full variable domain (rest looked up from reference TRBV5-1 and TRBJ2-1): KAGVTQTPRYLIKTRGQQVTLSCSPISGHRSVSWYQQTPGQGLQFLFEYFSETQRNKGNFPGRFSGRQFSNSRSEMNVSTLELGDSALYLCASSLDSYNEQFFGPGTRLTVL.

This clonotype is labeled medium-sized based on frequency. The chain couples TRBV5-5 to TRBJ2-7. Looked up from germline, CDR1 is SGHKS and CDR2 is YYEKEE (reference sequence). The CDR3 extends over 14 amino acids. The CDR3 here is CASSLGGVGYEQYF. The full variable domain, in which reference TRBV5-5 and TRBJ2-7 provide the parts outside the CDR3, is DAGVTQSPTHLIKTRGQQVTLRCSPISGHKSVSWYQQVLGQGPQFIFQYYEKEERGRGNFPDRFSARQFPNYSSELNVNALLLGDSALYLCASSLGGVGYEQYFGPGTRLTVT.

By frequency, this clonotype is medium-sized. This chain's CDR3 is CASSLEGTGVYEQYF. The V call is TRBV13, the J call TRBJ2-7; TCRdb lists TRBD1, though no DNA is available to test this call. The CDR3 sequence is 15 residues long. CDR1 and CDR2 (germline): PRHDT, FYEKMQ (reference sequence).

According to its frequency, this clonotype is medium-sized (0.01 to 0.1%). This sequence joins TRBV5-6 and TRBJ2-7. The germline CDR1 and CDR2 sequences are SGHDT and YYEEEE. There are 13 residues in the CDR3. The CDR3 here is CASTLGRANEQYF.

This clonotype counts as medium-sized (0.01 to 0.1%) by frequency. The chain uses TRBV19 and TRBJ1-5. Per germline, CDR1 LNHDA and CDR2 SQIVND (reference sequence). The CDR3 length is 12 residues. CDR3 loop: CASGYSNQPQHF. Together with reference TRBV19 and TRBJ1-5, the CDR3 gives the full variable domain: DGGITQSPKYLFRKEGQNVTLSCEQNLNHDAMYWYRQDPGQGLRLIYYSQIVNDFQKGDIAEGYSVSREKKESFPLTVTSAQKNPTAFYLCASGYSNQPQHFGDGTRLSIL.

Frequency places this clonotype as medium-sized. The genes are TRBV19 and TRBJ1-1; TCRdb gives TRBD1 as the D gene, but with no DNA this cannot be confirmed. Germline V gene sequence: CDR1 LNHDA, CDR2 SQIVND (reference sequence). This CDR3 contains 14 residues. The chain's CDR3 is CASSRGQGDLEAFF.

By frequency, this clonotype is medium-sized (0.01 to 0.1%). The chain has TRBV12-3 or TRBV12-4 and TRBJ1-5; TCRdb gives TRBD1 as the D gene, but with no DNA this cannot be confirmed. The CDR3 covers 13 residues. CDR3 loop: CASRGQNPQPQHF.

Its frequency marks this clonotype as medium-sized. The chain couples TRBV7-6 to TRBJ2-7. Germline V gene sequence: CDR1 SGHVS, CDR2 FNYEAQ. The CDR3 has 16 residues. CDR3 amino acids: CASSPQPEGAAYEQYF.

The V and J genes are TRBV14 and TRBJ1-2; there is no DNA to check the TCRdb D call of TRBD1. This CDR3 comprises 15 residues. Germline CDR1 SGHDN, CDR2 FVKESK. CDR3 sequence reads: CASSQDSWGEYGYTF.

The chain joins TRBV12-3 or TRBV12-4 to TRBJ2-2; TCRdb designates TRBD1, a call that cannot be tested without DNA. This CDR3 comprises 16 residues. CDR3 loop: CASTSWDRTGDGELFF.

Frequency places this clonotype as medium-sized (0.01 to 0.1%). The chain recombines TRBV30 with TRBJ1-6. Germline CDR1 reads GTSNPN; CDR2 reads SVGIG (reference sequence). The CDR3 loop spans 13 amino acids. The CDR3 sequence: CAWSEDGGQPLHF.

The rearrangement uses TRBV24-1 and TRBJ2-5; the TCRdb call, TRBD1, lacks DNA for checking. The CDR3 is 14 residues long. CDR1 is KGHDR and CDR2 is SFDVKD in the germline V gene. CDR3 region: CATSDGTVQETQYF.

Its frequency marks this clonotype as medium-sized (0.01 to 0.1%). This chain joins TRBV19 and TRBJ1-3. Germline assignment: CDR1 LNHDA and CDR2 SQIVND (reference sequence). The CDR3 is made up of 13 amino acids. This CDR3 is CASSRSNGNTIYF.

This clonotype is labeled medium-sized based on frequency. The chain recombines TRBV6-5 with TRBJ2-3; lacking DNA, the TRBD2 call made by TCRdb goes unchecked. This CDR3 has 14 amino acids. In germline, CDR1 is MNHEY, CDR2 SVGAGI. CDR3 in amino acids: CASRTSGGADTQYF.

The rearrangement links TRBV13 to TRBJ2-3; TCRdb indicates TRBD2, and absent DNA this call remains unverified. From germline, CDR1 is PRHDT and CDR2 FYEKMQ (reference sequence). CDR3 size: 16 residues. The CDR3 spells CASSPRRSASTDTQYF.

The chain uses TRBV20-1 and TRBJ2-6; the D call from TCRdb, TRBD2, cannot be confirmed without DNA. The germline gives CDR1 DFQATT, CDR2 SNEGSKA (reference sequence). The CDR3 has 18 residues. The CDR3 loop reads CSARVGSGGVAGANVLTF.

V is TRBV28 and J is TRBJ1-2; with no DNA, the TCRdb D assignment of TRBD1 cannot be verified. The CDR3 is 13 amino acids. From germline, CDR1 is MDHEN and CDR2 SYDVKM. CDR3 region: CASRRDANYGYTF.

This clonotype is classed as medium-sized by frequency. This sequence joins TRBV6-5 and TRBJ2-7. The CDR3 has 11 amino acids. Germline V gene data show CDR1 as MNHEY and CDR2 as SVGAGI. CDR3 sequence: CASSSGGGQYF.

This clonotype is identified as medium-sized from frequency. V and J are TRBV6-1 and TRBJ1-5; TCRdb names TRBD1, which stays unverified in the absence of DNA. Looked up from germline, CDR1 is MNHNS and CDR2 is SASEGT. This CDR3 comprises 14 residues. CDR3 amino acids: CASSFDSSNQPQHF.